The clone carrying this TCR beta chain came up once. Germline values: CDR1 SNHLY, CDR2 FYNNEI. The CDR3 is 14 amino acids. Between the trimmed V and J ends, which lost 4 bases and 0 bases, there was a span of 8 bases. Authors' methods: Amplification of reference gene primers provided the estimated nucleated cell counts. Some clones are missing from TCRdb's copy, which holds only in-frame ones; the method was immunoSEQ multiplex PCR. V, J and clone size reflect that table, while D and trimming were determined from the DNA. The repertoire consists of more than 110,000 clones, with roughly 90% occurring once and the leading ten covering about 10%. This entry comes from a study of blood T cell repertoires in COVID-19. The wider study: Whether acute or convalescent, the COVID-19 samples came from the United States, Italy and Spain. The analysed material was cDNA or gDNA that came from T cells, B-cell-depleted T cells, or PBMCs.

The rearrangement uses TRBV2 and TRBJ2-3; D is uncertain. The sequenced sample was peripheral blood. This receptor was taken from a man in his forties or fifties with active or convalescent COVID-19. The CDR3 loop reads CASSAVSSTDTQYF. The CDR3 DNA reads as TGTGCCAGCAGTGCGGTATCTAGCACAGATACGCAGTATTTT.